The 15 T cell receptor beta chains given below trace back to one sample, sequenced in a study of T cells in Graves' hyperthyroidism and ophthalmopathy. Using RNA transcripts as the source, TCR beta CDR3 regions were amplified. The TCR CDR3 first-round RT-PCR relied on the HTBI primer set. TCRdb reprocessed the multiplex PCR reads via MiXCR and lists one record per CDR3 protein. The table has roughly 520,000 distinct CDR3 sequences, less than 25% seen once. Sequencing was performed on blood. The receptors come from a young woman with Graves' ophthalmopathy.

A note on this clonotype: The germline gene is not matched at one end of the junction; a read error may be the cause. V and J are TRBV6-2 or TRBV6-3 and TRBJ1-5, with unresolved D. Germline V lookup: CDR1 MNHEY, CDR2 SVGEGT. The CDR3 is 18 amino acids. In DNA, the CDR3 is TGTGCCAGCAGTTACGGCGGGAATATGGCGTCTAGCAATCAGCCTCAGCATTTT. It codes for CASSYGGNMASSNQPQHF.

The chain is built from TRBV11-2 and TRBJ1-5; D may be TRBD1 (5 bases). V was trimmed by 1 base and J by 0 bases, leaving 10 bases between them. Germline CDR1 is SGHAT and CDR2 is FQNNGV. The CDR3 extends over 16 amino acids. The CDR3 is CASSLGQINSNQPQHF. CDR3 in DNA: TGTGCCAGCAGCTTAGGACAGATTAATAGCAATCAGCCCCAGCATTTT.

The rearrangement joins TRBV4-1 to TRBJ2-7; D not certain. The CDR3 is made up of 12 amino acids. Germline assignment: CDR1 MGHRA and CDR2 YSYEKL. With 3 bases removed from V and 6 bases from J, the gap between germline ends came to 9 bases. As DNA, the CDR3 is TGCGCCAGCAGCCACCCCGGTAGCGAGCAGTACTTC. Protein: CASSHPGSEQYF.

In its sample, this clonotype was seen many times. CDR3 bases: TGTGCCAGCAGCTTAGTCACGGGGGCTAGAATCTACGAGCAGTACTTC. Translation gives CASSLVTGARIYEQYF. The V gene is TRBV11-2, the J gene TRBJ2-7; D might be TRBD1 or TRBD2, each matching 6 bases. V lost 1 base and J 3 bases, leaving 16 bases between the germline ends. The CDR3 consists of 16 residues. Germline CDR1 reads SGHAT; CDR2 reads FQNNGV.

This clonotype was seen only a few times. The V and J genes are TRBV18 and TRBJ1-1; 9 bases map to TRBD1. The V segment lost 5 bases and the J segment 6 bases; nucleotides outside the gene matches: 10. Germline assignment: CDR1 KGHSH and CDR2 LQKENI. This CDR3 is 15 amino acids long. DNA for the CDR3: TGTGCCAGCTCAAAAGGACAGGGGTGGTTGGCTGAAGCTTTCTTT. Translated, it gives CASSKGQGWLAEAFF.

J is TRBJ2-4 and V is TRBV12-3 or TRBV12-4; D possibly corresponds to TRBD1 (6 bases). The CDR3 is 14 residues long. V was cut by 4 bases and J by 2 bases, with 9 bases left in between. CDR3 bases: TGTGCCAGCAGTTCACAGGGCTCCAAAAACATTCAGTACTTC. Encoded protein: CASSSQGSKNIQYF.

This clonotype was picked up many times. The chain combines TRBV2 with TRBJ1-2; D gene uncertain. This CDR3 contains 15 residues. Germline V CDR1 and CDR2: SNHLY, FYNNEI. The ends were cut back, 4 bases at V and 2 bases at J, with 14 bases in the middle. The CDR3, as DNA: TGTGCCAGCAGTGGGGATCCGGGTAGGAACTATGGCTACACCTTC. The encoded protein is CASSGDPGRNYGYTF.

This clonotype was detected many times. The chain employs TRBV29-1 and TRBJ1-2, with D perhaps matching TRBD1 (6 bases). Trimming cost V 6 bases and J 1 base, with 15 bases left between them. CDR3 length: 14 residues. Germline CDR1 and CDR2: SQVTM and ANQGSEA. The CDR3 coding sequence is TGCAGCGTCCAAGGGGGTACGGGTAACTATGGCTACACCTTC. Translated: CSVQGGTGNYGYTF.

This clonotype was picked up many times. The chain links TRBV30 to TRBJ1-3; D not certain. Trimming took off 5 bases at V and 0 bases at J, with 11 bases between the two ends. The CDR3 covers 14 residues. Germline assignment: CDR1 GTSNPN and CDR2 SVGIG (reference sequence). The CDR3 nucleotides read TGTGCCTGGTCACCAGCCGGCTCTGGAAACACCATATATTTT. The encoded protein is CAWSPAGSGNTIYF.

In its sample, this clonotype was seen a few times. The chain recombines TRBV6-1 with TRBJ1-5, with D hard to call. Trimming shortened V by 0 bases and J by 7 bases, and 7 bases separated the two germline ends. This CDR3 is built from 13 residues. The germline V gene encodes CDR1 MNHNS and CDR2 SASEGT. The CDR3 sequence is CASSEALPQPQHF. DNA for the CDR3: TGTGCCAGCAGTGAAGCCCTTCCGCAGCCCCAGCATTTT.

The genes are TRBV4-1 and TRBJ2-4, with 7 bases fitting TRBD1. V was clipped by 1 base and J by 0 bases; unmatched bases: 6. CDR1 and CDR2 (germline): MGHRA, YSYEKL. This CDR3 is 17 amino acids long. Here the CDR3 reads CASSQVGDRLAKNIQYF. The CDR3 DNA reads as TGCGCCAGCAGCCAAGTCGGGGACAGATTAGCCAAAAACATTCAGTACTTC.

This clonotype was counted ten times or more. The rearrangement links TRBV9 to TRBJ2-2; 11 nucleotides agree with TRBD2. Losses at the gene ends were 3 bases for V and 4 bases for J; bases not matched to a gene: 8. The germline gives CDR1 SGDLS, CDR2 YYNGEE. The CDR3 length is 17 residues. The CDR3 DNA reads TGTGCCAGCAGCGAACCAGGGACTAGCGGCAGCACCGGGGAGCTGTTTTTT. Translation: CASSEPGTSGSTGELFF. Full variable domain (outside the CDR3, taken from reference TRBV9 and TRBJ2-2): DSGVTQTPKHLITATGQRVTLRCSPRSGDLSVYWYQQSLDQGLQFLIQYYNGEERAKGNILERFSAQQFPDLHSELNLSSLELGDSALYFCASSEPGTSGSTGELFFGEGSRLTVL.

V usage is TRBV20-1 and J usage is TRBJ1-5; possibly TRBD1 for D (5 bases). CDR1 DFQATT and CDR2 SNEGSKA come from the germline V gene (reference sequence). Trimming took off 3 bases at V and 7 bases at J, with 13 bases between the two ends. CDR3 size: 13 residues. The CDR3 region is CSARRGAGQPQHF. CDR3 sequence (DNA): TGCAGTGCTAGGAGGGGCGCGGGCCAGCCCCAGCATTTT.

As for this clonotype: This may arise from a read error, as a much more abundant clone is one base away. V and J are TRBV28 and TRBJ2-4, with D possibly TRBD1 on 6 matching bases. CDR1 is MDHEN, CDR2 SYDVKM, per germline. The CDR3 runs to 14 residues. In DNA form, the CDR3 reads TGTGCCAGCAGTTTAAGACAGGCTAAAAACATTAAGTACTTC. Its translation is CASSLRQAKNIKYF.

The CDR3 sequence is CASSLVQGLGYTF. CDR3 coding DNA: TGTGCCAGCAGCTTGGTACAGGGGCTTGGCTACACCTTC. This rearrangement joins TRBV7-9 to TRBJ1-2, with TRBD1 identical over 7 bases. Germline lookup yields CDR1 SEHNR and CDR2 FQNEAQ (reference sequence). The CDR3 is 13 residues long. Unmatched junction bases numbered 5, after V lost 3 bases and J lost 7 bases.